These 21 T cell receptor beta chains were all obtained from the same sample, sequenced in a study of cytomegalovirus exposure and HLA in healthy donors. The study ran its PCR with 60 Vbeta and 13 Jbeta primers. Sequencing used immunoSEQ multiplex PCR; TCRdb keeps in-frame clones, though not all of them. This table has over 100,000 clones, approximately 82% appearing once. The sequencing sample was made of PBMCs. These receptors all come from a man aged 40-50 years in good health and CMV-seronegative.

This chain links TRBV5-1 with TRBJ1-5, with 8 nucleotides matching TRBD1. There are 15 residues in the CDR3. The junction had 3 bases not matched to a gene; V was cut back by 3 bases and J by 1 base. Germline CDR1 SGHRS, CDR2 YFSETQ. The DNA of the CDR3 is TGCGCCAGCAGCTGGACAGGGTTGAGCAATCAGCCCCAGCATTTT. Protein product: CASSWTGLSNQPQHF. Using reference TRBV5-1 and TRBJ1-5 for the parts outside the CDR3, the full variable domain is KAGVTQTPRYLIKTRGQQVTLSCSPISGHRSVSWYQQTPGQGLQFLFEYFSETQRNKGNFPGRFSGRQFSNSRSEMNVSTLELGDSALYLCASSWTGLSNQPQHFGDGTRLSIL.

This clone appeared once. The genes are TRBV2 and TRBJ2-1; TRBD2 matches at 8 bases. The CDR3 contains 14 residues. The trim removed 6 bases at V and 4 bases at J, leaving 5 bases unmatched. CDR1 SNHLY and CDR2 FYNNEI come from the germline V gene. In DNA form, the CDR3 reads TGTGCCAGCAGGGCACTAGCGGCTTACAATGAGCAGTTCTTC. This sequence encodes CASRALAAYNEQFF.

In this sample, this clone turned up once. The rearrangement links TRBV9 to TRBJ2-3, with TRBD1 matching 7 bases. V lost 0 bases, J lost 1 base, and 5 bases stayed unmatched. Germline assignment: CDR1 SGDLS and CDR2 YYNGEE. The CDR3 covers 16 residues. The CDR3 reads CASSVDGTARTDTQYF. The CDR3 nucleotides are TGTGCCAGCAGCGTAGACGGGACAGCCCGCACAGATACGCAGTATTTT.

This clone was recorded once. The V call is TRBV7-2, the J call TRBJ2-5; 16 bases line up with TRBD2. The CDR3 loop spans 17 amino acids. V was clipped by 5 bases and J by 5 bases; unmatched bases: 8. Looked up from germline, CDR1 is SGHTA and CDR2 is FQGNSA. The CDR3 reads CASSPGTSGRVWETQYF. The CDR3 region has the DNA TGTGCCAGCAGCCCAGGGACTAGCGGGAGGGTATGGGAGACCCAGTACTTC.

The gene calls are TRBV19 and TRBJ1-5; 8 nucleotides align to TRBD1. The CDR3 is made up of 16 amino acids. The germline gives CDR1 LNHDA, CDR2 SQIVND (reference sequence). V lost 0 bases to trimming and J lost 4 bases; unmatched junction nucleotides: 5. CDR3 coding DNA: TGTGCCAGTAGTATAGATCGGCAGGGGGCGAATCAGCCCCAGCATTTT. Translating it yields CASSIDRQGANQPQHF.

The chain links TRBV19 to TRBJ1-6; a weak D match, TRBD1 (6 bases). CDR1 is LNHDA, CDR2 SQIVND, per germline (reference sequence). This CDR3 region has 14 residues. The germline V and J ends were trimmed by 3 bases and 7 bases, with 10 bases remaining between them. Written as DNA, the CDR3 is TGTGCCAGTAGTATCCTCAGGGGCAATTCACCCCTCCACTTT. Its translation: CASSILRGNSPLHF.

The V and J genes are TRBV6-5 and TRBJ1-6, with D tentatively TRBD1 (6 bases). Germline V CDR1 and CDR2: MNHEY, SVGAGI. The CDR3 is 13 amino acids. The V gene lost 9 bases and the J gene lost 10 bases, with 16 bases spanning the gap. This CDR3 is CASTGTFESPLHF. The CDR3 region has the DNA TGTGCCAGTACCGGGACATTCGAATCACCCCTCCACTTT.

The CDR3 DNA reads as TGCGCCAGCAGCCAATTCGGGGGGGATACGCAGTATTTT. Amino acids: CASSQFGGDTQYF. The rearrangement uses TRBV4-1 and TRBJ2-3; 7 positions match TRBD2. There are 13 residues in the CDR3. V gave up 2 bases and J gave up 6 bases; unmatched junction bases: 2. Germline CDR1 and CDR2: MGHRA and YSYEKL.

The chain uses TRBV7-2 and TRBJ2-7; no firm D call. The V end lost 4 bases, the J end lost 1 base, and 11 bases lay between the germline ends. Germline CDR1 and CDR2: SGHTA and FQGNSA. This CDR3 has 14 amino acids. Here the CDR3 reads CASSYVGRSYEQYF. The CDR3 region has the DNA TGTGCCAGCAGCTACGTCGGCAGGTCCTACGAGCAGTACTTC. The complete variable domain, with remaining parts taken from reference TRBV7-2 and TRBJ2-7, reads GAGVSQSPSNKVTEKGKDVELRCDPISGHTALYWYRQSLGQGLEFLIYFQGNSAPDKSGLPSDRFSAERTGGSVSTLTIQRTQQEDSAVYLCASSYVGRSYEQYFGPGTRLTVT.

This clone occurred once. This chain uses TRBV15 with TRBJ2-1, with 14 bases matching TRBD2. The V gene's germline CDR1 is LNHNV and CDR2 YYDKDF (reference sequence). V shed 3 bases and J 7 bases; nucleotides not matched to a gene: 5. CDR3 length equals 16 residues. CDR3 DNA: TGTGCCACCAGCAGTACTTGGACTAGCGGGGGGAATGAGCAGTTCTTC. Its protein product is CATSSTWTSGGNEQFF.

This sequence joins TRBV7-2 and TRBJ1-1; a possible D gene is TRBD1 (5 bases). There are 13 residues in the CDR3. Looked up from germline, CDR1 is SGHTA and CDR2 is FQGNSA. Between the trimmed V and J ends, which lost 1 base and 7 bases, there was a span of 10 bases. Written as DNA, the CDR3 is TGTGCCAGCAGCTTAGTGACAGACCATGAAGCTTTCTTT. As protein: CASSLVTDHEAFF.

The chain joins TRBV7-8 to TRBJ1-6; 9 bases are shared with TRBD1. Trimming took 2 bases from V and 6 from J; bases not matched to a gene: 2. Germline CDR1 is SGHVS and CDR2 is FQNEAQ. The CDR3 runs 15 residues. The CDR3: CASSLRQGVNSPLHF. CDR3 DNA sequence: TGTGCCAGCAGCTTAAGACAGGGGGTTAATTCACCCCTCCACTTT. The entire variable domain, with the rest obtained from reference TRBV7-8 and TRBJ1-6, is as follows: GAGVSQSPRYKVAKRGQDVALRCDPISGHVSLFWYQQALGQGPEFLTYFQNEAQLDKSGLPSDRFFAERPEGSVSTLKIQRTQQEDSAVYLCASSLRQGVNSPLHFGNGTRLTVT.

V usage is TRBV5-4 and J usage is TRBJ1-1; no firm D call. CDR1 is SGHNT and CDR2 is YYREEE in the germline V gene (reference sequence). The V and J ends lost 3 bases and 3 bases respectively, with 6 bases between them. The CDR3 loop spans 12 amino acids. The CDR3 nucleotides are TGTGCCAGCAGCTCCCGCGACACTGAAGCTTTCTTT. It translates to CASSSRDTEAFF.

The gene calls are TRBV5-5 and TRBJ1-3; 7 nucleotides line up with TRBD1. CDR3 size: 16 residues. Germline V gives CDR1 SGHKS, CDR2 YYEKEE (reference sequence). V shed 3 bases and J 2 bases; nucleotides not matched to a gene: 8. The CDR3 region has the DNA TGTGCCAGCAGCTCAGTAGGACAGGATCCTGGAAACACCATATATTTT. Its protein is CASSSVGQDPGNTIYF.

The chain employs TRBV27 and TRBJ1-2; TRBD1 matches 7 bases. Germline-derived CDR1 and CDR2 are MNHEY and SMNVEV (reference sequence). This CDR3 has 13 residues. With 5 bases clipped from V and 8 bases from J, the junction kept 8 bases outside the gene matches. CDR3 DNA: TGTGCCAGCAGTCCCGTGACAGGGAAAGGCTACACCTTC. It yields the protein CASSPVTGKGYTF.

The chain is built from TRBV6-5 and TRBJ2-7; TRBD2 might be the D (7 bases). CDR3 length equals 15 residues. CDR1 and CDR2 (germline): MNHEY, SVGAGI. V was clipped by 4 bases and J by 4 bases, with 17 bases between them. CDR3 protein: CASSSTGGRGYEQYF. CDR3 coding DNA: TGTGCCAGCAGTTCCACGGGGGGAAGGGGGTACGAGCAGTACTTC.

The V gene is TRBV5-1, the J gene TRBJ2-5; 7 bases agree with TRBD1. Trimming at V came to 0 bases and at J to 5 bases, leaving 4 bases not matched to a gene. The V gene's germline CDR1 is SGHRS and CDR2 YFSETQ. CDR3 length: 14 amino acids. The CDR3 sequence is CASSLEQGKETQYF. CDR3 sequence (DNA): TGCGCCAGCAGCTTGGAACAGGGGAAGGAGACCCAGTACTTC.

The chain joins TRBV4-3 to TRBJ2-1, with D possibly being TRBD1 (6 bases). This CDR3 comprises 13 residues. Germline loops: CDR1 LGHNA, CDR2 YSLEER. The ends were cut back, 5 bases at V and 4 bases at J, with 9 bases in the middle. The CDR3 DNA follows: TGCGCCAGCAGCTCGGGACATTACAATGAGCAGTTCTTC. Translating gives CASSSGHYNEQFF.

The chain links TRBV4-1 to TRBJ1-5; 8 bases align to TRBD1. CDR1 and CDR2 from the germline V gene are MGHRA and YSYEKL. After removal of 6 bases from V and 5 bases from J, the junction contained 12 bases not matched to a gene. This CDR3 contains 16 residues. The CDR3 region has the DNA TGCGCCAGCAGACCCTCTTCGGGACAGGTCGATCAGCCCCAGCATTTT. It yields the protein CASRPSSGQVDQPQHF.

The CDR3 loop is CASVSSQRGTEAFF. The CDR3 DNA is TGTGCCAGCGTTTCATCTCAGAGAGGCACTGAAGCTTTCTTT. The V and J genes are TRBV2 and TRBJ1-1; D remains unclear. CDR3 size: 14 residues. V lost 8 bases, J lost 4 bases, and 17 bases lay in between. Germline V gene lookup returns CDR1 SNHLY and CDR2 FYNNEI.

The chain recombines TRBV19 with TRBJ2-7; 8 bases are a match to TRBD1. Germline V gene sequence: CDR1 LNHDA, CDR2 SQIVND (reference sequence). The J segment lost 6 bases and the V segment lost 8 bases, leaving 3 bases of the junction unmatched. The CDR3 runs to 11 residues. The CDR3 DNA reads TGTGCCAGTGCGACAGGGGCCGAGCAGTACTTC. It yields the protein CASATGAEQYF.